This record concerns one T cell receptor (beta chain) sequence. It was with a sample-barcoded 5' primer and a J-beta primer mix that a second PCR of roughly 7 to 12 cycles was run. TCRdb re-called the 5' RACE reads with MiXCR, one entry per CDR3 protein. Of 1.5 million to 2 million distinct CDR3 sequences listed, 28% are singletons. The V segment lost 11 bases and the J segment 1 base; nucleotides outside the gene matches: 4. CDR3 size: 13 residues. Germline CDR1 and CDR2: ENHRY and SYGVKD. These data belong to a study of blood T cells in healthy people across ages. Extraction yielded at least 5 micrograms of total RNA per sample.

Input material: blood. The gene calls are TRBV10-3 and TRBJ2-2; TRBD1 matches at 7 bases. The TCR sequence derives from a woman aged 30 to 39 in good health. CDR3 loop: CALRTGNTGELFF. As DNA, the CDR3 is TGTGCCCTTAGGACAGGGAACACCGGGGAGCTGTTTTTT.